The 10 T cell receptor beta chains in this list originate from one sample, sequenced in a study of blood T cell repertoires in COVID-19. Measured with immunoSEQ multiplex PCR; TCRdb has only the in-frame clones, and not every one. The sample holds roughly 380,000 clones; 89% are singletons and the top ten take 1.5% to 1.8%. Specimen: peripheral blood. The receptors stem from a woman aged 40 to 50 with COVID-19, enrolled during active disease.

Remarks on this clone: Other DNA sequences in this specimen translate into the identical CDR3. V gene TRBV5-8 combines with J gene TRBJ2-6; 7 bases fit TRBD1. The CDR3 totals 17 residues. In germline, CDR1 is SGHTS, CDR2 YDEGEE. Unmatched junction bases numbered 4, after V lost 1 base and J lost 0 bases. CDR3 sequence (DNA): TGTGCCAGCAGCTTGCTACAGGGGCCCTCTGGGGCCAACGTCCTGACTTTC. It translates to CASSLLQGPSGANVLTF.

The chain joins TRBV20-1 to TRBJ1-1, with TRBD1 matching over 7 bases. The length of the CDR3 is 12 residues. Unmatched junction bases numbered 5, after V lost 3 bases and J lost 7 bases. CDR1 is DFQATT, CDR2 SNEGSKA, per germline (reference sequence). The CDR3 sequence is CSASKGAGEAFF. In DNA form, the CDR3 reads TGCAGTGCTAGTAAGGGGGCCGGTGAAGCTTTCTTT.

The rearrangement links TRBV7-2 to TRBJ2-6; TRBD1 matches at 7 bases. V was pared by 4 bases and J by 2 bases, with 5 bases of the junction left unmatched. This CDR3 is 16 amino acids long. Germline CDR1 reads SGHTA; CDR2 reads FQGNSA. CDR3 DNA: TGTGCCAGCAGCTCCTGGACAGGTGCTGGGGCCAACGTCCTGACTTTC. Translating gives CASSSWTGAGANVLTF.

The chain employs TRBV7-2 and TRBJ2-1; TRBD2 is a possible D gene (5 bases). Trimming cost V 3 bases and J 0 bases, with 9 bases left between them. The CDR3 spans 15 residues. The germline gives CDR1 SGHTA, CDR2 FQGNSA. The CDR3 is CASSLGSGSYNEQFF. Here the CDR3 DNA reads TGTGCCAGCAGCTTGGGAAGCGGCTCCTACAATGAGCAGTTCTTC.

The gene calls are TRBV28 and TRBJ2-3, with D uncertain. The CDR3 is 16 amino acids. V was shortened by 4 bases and J by 2 bases, with 16 bases between the two germline ends. Germline V lookup: CDR1 MDHEN, CDR2 SYDVKM. The CDR3 loop is CASSSLQQKNTDTQYF. The CDR3 DNA reads TGTGCCAGCAGTTCTCTCCAACAGAAAAACACAGATACGCAGTATTTT.

The chain recombines TRBV4-3 with TRBJ1-5; a weak D match, TRBD1 (5 bases). Germline CDR1 and CDR2: LGHNA and YSLEER. V dropped 4 bases and J dropped 1 base, with 11 bases sitting between them. This CDR3 spans 15 amino acids. The CDR3 DNA follows: TGCGCCAGCAGCCGGACAACTATAAGCAATCAGCCCCAGCATTTT. Translating it yields CASSRTTISNQPQHF.

The rearrangement joins TRBV18 to TRBJ1-5; weak D call: TRBD1 (5 bases). Germline V gene data show CDR1 as KGHSH and CDR2 as LQKENI. This CDR3 is 16 amino acids long. The V end was cut by 6 bases, the J end by 2 bases, with 17 bases between. DNA for the CDR3: TGTGCCAGCTCTCTCAAAGGGGATTCCGGCAATCAGCCCCAGCATTTT. Its translation: CASSLKGDSGNQPQHF.

J is TRBJ2-5 and V is TRBV5-1, with TRBD1 as a possible D gene (5 bases). V was shortened by 4 bases and J by 0 bases, with 13 bases between the two germline ends. CDR3 length: 15 residues. Germline loops: CDR1 SGHRS, CDR2 YFSETQ. CDR3 sequence reads: CASSPSGIDQETQYF. DNA of the CDR3: TGCGCCAGCAGCCCGTCAGGGATTGACCAAGAGACCCAGTACTTC.

The sample holds one count of this clone. This chain joins TRBV12-3 or TRBV12-4 and TRBJ2-7; tentative D call: TRBD1 (6 bases). Trimming took 3 bases from V and 6 from J, leaving 12 bases between them. The CDR3 runs to 13 residues. The chain's CDR3 is CASSFGPRGEQYF. CDR3 nucleotide sequence: TGTGCCAGCAGTTTCGGGCCCAGGGGCGAGCAGTACTTC.

This clone was seen more than once but under ten times. Other nucleotide sequences from this sample produce the same CDR3. V usage is TRBV20-1 and J usage is TRBJ1-3; no clear D gene. The CDR3 contains 11 residues. Germline V CDR1 and CDR2: DFQATT, SNEGSKA (reference sequence). Trimming left V 3 bases short and J 3 bases short, with 3 bases between. The CDR3 reads CSASRGNTIYF. CDR3 sequence (DNA): TGCAGTGCTAGCCGTGGAAACACCATATATTTT.